Presented here are 24 T cell receptor beta chains from one specimen sequenced in a study of neurological immune-mediated disorders. Each CDR3 protein gets one entry after TCRdb re-called the 5' RACE reads with MiXCR. The sample holds about 90,000 distinct CDR3 sequences, about 13% seen once. Indicated time point: longitudinal time-point 2. Sequenced input: PBMCs. The receptor set was obtained from a female donor with HTLV-1-associated myelopathy (HAM/TSP).

This clonotype showed up many times. The V and J genes are TRBV28 and TRBJ2-3; 11 nucleotides line up with TRBD2. Looked up from germline, CDR1 is MDHEN and CDR2 is SYDVKM. The CDR3 has 16 residues. Unmatched junction bases numbered 5, after V lost 5 bases and J lost 1 base. For the CDR3, the DNA is TGTGCCAGCAGTCCCCTACTAGCGGGGGGCACAGATACGCAGTATTTT. Protein product: CASSPLLAGGTDTQYF.

J is TRBJ2-4 and V is TRBV30; a possible D gene is TRBD2 (5 bases). V gave up 1 base and J gave up 2 bases, with 12 bases separating them. The CDR3 totals 15 residues. CDR1 is GTSNPN and CDR2 is SVGIG in the germline V gene (reference sequence). CDR3 coding DNA: TGTGCCTGGAGTGGCGGGCAGCCCCCCAAAAACATTCAGTACTTC. Its protein product is CAWSGGQPPKNIQYF.

This clonotype was observed at least ten times. The V gene is TRBV5-1, the J gene TRBJ2-7; 7 bases are a match to TRBD1. Trimming took 0 bases from V and 4 from J; bases not matched to a gene: 4. The CDR3 loop spans 14 amino acids. Germline CDR1 reads SGHRS; CDR2 reads YFSETQ. In nucleotides, the CDR3 is TGCGCCAGCAGCTTGGGACAGGGCCGATACGAGCAGTACTTC. This codes for CASSLGQGRYEQYF. The complete variable domain, with remaining parts taken from reference TRBV5-1 and TRBJ2-7, reads KAGVTQTPRYLIKTRGQQVTLSCSPISGHRSVSWYQQTPGQGLQFLFEYFSETQRNKGNFPGRFSGRQFSNSRSEMNVSTLELGDSALYLCASSLGQGRYEQYFGPGTRLTVT.

This clonotype was detected ten times or more. The chain links TRBV28 to TRBJ2-1, with 11 bases fitting TRBD2. The CDR3 loop spans 14 amino acids. Per the germline V gene, CDR1 is MDHEN and CDR2 is SYDVKM. The J segment lost 9 bases and the V segment lost 7 bases, leaving 8 bases of the junction unmatched. The CDR3: CASTPVAGGREQFF. CDR3 in DNA: TGTGCCAGCACCCCTGTAGCGGGGGGGCGTGAGCAGTTCTTC.

As regards this clonotype: The junction differs from germline at one of its ends, possibly a read error. The chain joins TRBV20-1 to TRBJ1-5; D gene uncertain. There are 15 residues in the CDR3. Per the germline V gene, CDR1 is DFQATT and CDR2 is SNEGSKA (reference sequence). The chain's CDR3 is CSATNSAHSNQPHHF. DNA of the CDR3: TGCAGTGCTACCAACTCAGCCCATAGCAATCAGCCCCATCATTTT.

This clonotype was picked up many times. The chain has TRBV28 and TRBJ2-7; D is ambiguous. The CDR3 loop spans 15 amino acids. The V gene lost 4 bases and the J gene lost 3 bases, with 16 bases spanning the gap. Germline V gives CDR1 MDHEN, CDR2 SYDVKM. CDR3 residues: CASSSSMSVGYEQYF. The CDR3 DNA reads TGTGCCAGCAGTTCAAGCATGAGCGTCGGCTACGAGCAGTACTTC.

This sequence joins TRBV4-1 and TRBJ2-2, with D perhaps matching TRBD1 (8 bases). This CDR3 has 15 amino acids. The germline V gene has CDR1 MGHRA and CDR2 YSYEKL. V shed 6 bases and J shed 6 bases, with 17 bases lying between them. The CDR3 loop reads CASRGQGGFSGELFF. The CDR3 DNA is TGCGCCAGCAGAGGACAGGGAGGGTTCTCCGGGGAGCTGTTTTTT.

This clonotype came up many times. The chain recombines TRBV9 with TRBJ1-1, with a weak D call TRBD1 (5 bases). This CDR3 comprises 13 residues. CDR1 SGDLS and CDR2 YYNGEE come from the germline V gene. V lost 3 bases and J lost 11, with 17 bases in between. The CDR3 sequence is CASSATRDPRAFF. The CDR3 DNA reads TGTGCCAGCAGCGCCACCAGGGACCCCAGGGCTTTCTTT.

The sample holds many counts of this clonotype. The chain has TRBV28 and TRBJ1-2, with D perhaps TRBD1 (6 bases). The V gene lost 11 bases and the J gene lost 7 bases, with 20 bases spanning the gap. This CDR3 has 13 residues. Per germline, CDR1 MDHEN and CDR2 SYDVKM. DNA of the CDR3: TGTGCCTTACATAAAGGGGGGGCCCCTGGCTACACCTTC. It encodes CALHKGGAPGYTF.

This clonotype was observed at least ten times. V is TRBV12-3 or TRBV12-4 and J is TRBJ2-5; 7 bases map to TRBD2. CDR3 length: 16 residues. V was clipped by 2 bases and J by 1 base; unmatched bases: 7. This chain's CDR3 is CASSLRRGSLQETQYF. CDR3 coding DNA: TGTGCCAGCAGTTTAAGGCGGGGGTCCCTCCAAGAGACCCAGTACTTC.

Points on this clonotype: The germline gene is not matched at one end of the junction; a read error may be the cause. The chain joins TRBV28 to TRBJ2-7; D uncertain. The CDR3 is 12 residues long. Germline V gene sequence: CDR1 MDHEN, CDR2 SYDVKM. The CDR3 sequence: CVSSLPGYEQYF. DNA for the CDR3: TGTGTCAGCAGTTTACCGGGCTACGAGCAGTACTTC.

This clonotype was picked up many times. V is TRBV10-3 and J is TRBJ2-1; no firm D call. There are 15 residues in the CDR3. The germline V gene encodes CDR1 ENHRY and CDR2 SYGVKD. The V end lost 6 bases, the J end lost 0 bases, and 12 bases lay between the germline ends. The CDR3 region is CAIRADGSSYNEQFF. The CDR3 coding sequence is TGTGCCATCAGGGCGGACGGAAGCTCCTACAATGAGCAGTTCTTC.

This clonotype was observed at least ten times. The chain employs TRBV12-3 or TRBV12-4 and TRBJ1-1; D is unresolved. This CDR3 has 15 amino acids. V was clipped by 0 bases and J by 3 bases, with 11 bases between them. The CDR3 spells CASSLARDRYTEAFF. CDR3 nucleotide sequence: TGTGCCAGCAGTTTAGCTAGGGATCGGTACACTGAAGCTTTCTTT.

Many counts were recorded for this clonotype. The V call is TRBV4-2, the J call TRBJ1-6; tentative D call: TRBD1 (5 bases). CDR3 length: 17 amino acids. V was clipped by 1 base and J by 5 bases, with 15 bases between them. Germline V gene data show CDR1 as LGHNA and CDR2 as YNFKEQ. The CDR3 here is CASSQVQGQGNNSPLHF. CDR3 DNA sequence: TGTGCCAGCAGCCAAGTTCAAGGGCAGGGCAATAATTCACCCCTCCACTTT.

This clonotype was seen ten or more times. The chain is built from TRBV9 and TRBJ2-1; D not certain. V lost 7 bases, J lost 7 bases, and 9 bases lay in between. This CDR3 spans 11 amino acids. Germline loops: CDR1 SGDLS, CDR2 YYNGEE. Here the CDR3 DNA reads TGTGCCAGCGCCCGGCGGAATGAGCAGTTCTTC. It is translated as CASARRNEQFF.

With regard to this clonotype: This clone may be a read error of a much larger clone one base away. This chain joins TRBV29-1 and TRBJ1-1, with a possible D match to TRBD1 (5 bases). The CDR3 covers 12 residues. V dropped 7 bases and J dropped 4 bases, with 13 bases sitting between them. Germline CDR1 is SQVTM and CDR2 is ANQGSEA. The CDR3 protein is CSDHRGGTEAFF. CDR3 nucleotide sequence: TGCAGCGACCACCGTGGGGGCACTGAAGCTTTCTTT.

Turning to this clonotype: A single base separates this from a much larger clone, so it may be a read error. The genes are TRBV9 and TRBJ2-3; 9 positions agree with TRBD2. Germline V gene sequence: CDR1 SGDLS, CDR2 YYNGEE. The CDR3 is 16 residues long. The CDR3 nucleotides are TGTGTCAGCAGCGTAGAGGCGGGGGGGCCGGCAGATACGCAGTATTTT. Translating it yields CVSSVEAGGPADTQYF.

Ten or more counts support this clonotype. The genes are TRBV5-1 and TRBJ2-7; D uncertain. The CDR3 runs 12 residues. Trimming cost V 1 base and J 5 bases, with 7 bases left between them. Germline CDR1 SGHRS, CDR2 YFSETQ. CDR3 nucleotide sequence: TGCGCCAGCAGCTTGCCCGGGCACGAGCAGTACTTC. Translating gives CASSLPGHEQYF.

This clonotype was recorded many times. The rearrangement joins TRBV4-2 to TRBJ2-1, with D possibly being TRBD2 (6 bases). V lost 4 bases, J lost 3 bases, and 13 bases lay in between. The CDR3 has 15 residues. Per the germline V gene, CDR1 is LGHNA and CDR2 is YNFKEQ. The CDR3 nucleotides read TGTGCCAGCAGCCGAGATGGTAGCGGCTACAATGAGCAGTTCTTC. Its translation is CASSRDGSGYNEQFF.

The table lists this clonotype with many counts. This chain uses TRBV5-1 with TRBJ2-7; D may be TRBD2 (6 bases). Germline CDR1 reads SGHRS; CDR2 reads YFSETQ. Trimming removed 3 bases from V and 3 bases from J, with 10 bases in between. There are 13 residues in the CDR3. The DNA of the CDR3 is TGCGCCAGCAGCTCTGGGGGGATCTACGAGCAGTACTTC. As protein: CASSSGGIYEQYF.

This clonotype occurred many times. This chain links TRBV5-1 with TRBJ2-1, with D possibly being TRBD2 (6 bases). This CDR3 is 14 amino acids long. Germline V CDR1 and CDR2: SGHRS, YFSETQ. V gave up 5 bases and J gave up 3 bases, with 12 bases separating them. This chain's CDR3 is CASRVAGSYNEQFF. The CDR3 coding sequence is TGCGCCAGCAGAGTTGCGGGGAGCTACAATGAGCAGTTCTTC.

This chain joins TRBV5-5 and TRBJ2-3; D not resolved. Between the trimmed V and J ends, which lost 0 bases and 5 bases, there was a span of 7 bases. The CDR3 is made up of 13 amino acids. Germline V CDR1 and CDR2: SGHKS, YYEKEE (reference sequence). CDR3 in amino acids: CASSLVPKDTQYF. In DNA form, the CDR3 reads TGTGCCAGCAGCTTGGTTCCCAAAGATACGCAGTATTTT.

This clonotype was seen repeatedly, ten times or more. This chain joins TRBV20-1 and TRBJ1-1; D remains ambiguous. V lost 3 bases, J lost 0 bases, and 17 bases lay in between. The V gene's germline CDR1 is DFQATT and CDR2 SNEGSKA (reference sequence). The length of the CDR3 is 16 residues. In DNA form, the CDR3 reads TGCAGTGCTAGTTCCTGGGCAGGCGGGGTGAACACTGAAGCTTTCTTT. Protein product: CSASSWAGGVNTEAFF.

This clonotype was detected ten times or more. V usage is TRBV6-1 and J usage is TRBJ2-3; D unclear. The CDR3 covers 15 residues. From germline, CDR1 is MNHNS and CDR2 SASEGT. Trimming removed 4 bases from V and 1 base from J, with 12 bases in between. DNA for the CDR3: TGTGCCAGCAGTGGTTTAGCCCTAGGCACAGATACGCAGTATTTT. It is translated as CASSGLALGTDTQYF.